Presented here are 27 T cell receptor beta chains from one specimen sequenced in a study of OX40 agonist ivuxolimab in advanced cancers. Library construction relied on the immunoSEQ multiplex PCR assay. TCRdb mirrors the immuneACCESS table, restricted to in-frame sequences. Some clones are absent from its copies; in checked studies, under half trace to an unresolved V gene, and the reason for the others is unknown. The sample table contains approximately 69,000 clones; only one count was recorded for over 90% of them. Less than 20% of the sample is held by the ten biggest clonotypes. Source: CD4+ or CD8+ T cells sorted from blood, taken in a trial of the OX40 agonist ivuxolimab. All receptors come from an adult with an advanced solid tumor such as melanoma, head and neck, liver or kidney cancer.

The chain joins TRBV7-2 to TRBJ2-5; TRBD1 aligns across 7 bases. CDR3 length: 16 residues. The ends lost 1 base at V and 2 bases at J; junction bases unmatched: 7. CDR1 and CDR2 (germline): SGHTA, FQGNSA. CDR3 protein: CASSLGGGRSQETQYF. DNA of the CDR3: TGTGCCAGCAGCTTAGGAGGGGGCAGGAGTCAAGAGACCCAGTACTTC.

The chain uses TRBV7-6 and TRBJ2-7; D remains ambiguous. Between the trimmed V and J ends, which lost 5 bases and 3 bases, there was a span of 5 bases. CDR1 SGHVS and CDR2 FNYEAQ come from the germline V gene. The CDR3 sequence is 11 residues long. Here the CDR3 DNA reads TGTGCCAGCAGCACCTACTACGAGCAGTACTTC. This translates into CASSTYYEQYF.

This clone was seen only once. This chain connects TRBV10-2 to TRBJ2-1, with D unclear. Trimming left V 3 bases short and J 12 bases short, with 6 bases between. The CDR3 loop spans 10 amino acids. Germline assignment: CDR1 WSHSY and CDR2 SAAADI. CDR3 sequence: CASSDLVQFF. CDR3 nucleotides: TGCGCCAGCAGTGACCTGGTGCAGTTCTTC.

With respect to this clone: As the CDR3 is not closed by the conserved phenylalanine or tryptophan, this likely results from a read error. No DNA is shown, since the ends of the CDR3 on it are uncertain; the CDR3 is the one TCRdb lists. The chain couples TRBV5-1 to TRBJ2-2. Per the germline V gene, CDR1 is SGHRS and CDR2 is YFSETQ. The CDR3 is 13 amino acids long, termini counted. This CDR3 is CASSFLTPGPTVV.

The chain carries TRBV7-2 and TRBJ1-2; no firm D call. Per the germline V gene, CDR1 is SGHTA and CDR2 is FQGNSA. The CDR3 covers 11 residues. The V end lost 4 bases, the J end lost 3 bases, and 3 bases lay between the germline ends. CDR3: CASSSDYGYTF. DNA for the CDR3: TGTGCCAGCAGCTCCGACTATGGCTACACCTTC.

The V gene is TRBV5-4, the J gene TRBJ1-2; D not resolved. CDR3 size: 16 residues. Germline CDR1 reads SGHNT; CDR2 reads YYREEE (reference sequence). Trimming removed 4 bases from V and 0 bases from J, with 16 bases in between. CDR3: CASSPIPGPANYGYTF. The CDR3 DNA is TGTGCCAGCAGCCCGATCCCGGGTCCAGCTAACTATGGCTACACCTTC.

This chain links TRBV7-9 with TRBJ1-1; 10 nucleotides agree with TRBD1. The junction had 7 bases not matched to a gene; V was cut back by 5 bases and J by 10 bases. Germline assignment: CDR1 SEHNR and CDR2 FQNEAQ (reference sequence). The CDR3 is 13 amino acids. In DNA, the CDR3 is TGTGCCAGCAGCGCCGACAGGGGGCTCGTAGCTTTCTTT. It translates to CASSADRGLVAFF.

V is TRBV9 and J is TRBJ2-1, with a possible D match to TRBD1 (5 bases). The CDR3 is made up of 13 amino acids. Germline V gene lookup returns CDR1 SGDLS and CDR2 YYNGEE. V was shortened by 0 bases and J by 9 bases, with 10 bases between the two germline ends. CDR3 DNA sequence: TGTGCCAGCAGCGTAGATGGGGCAGGTGAGCAGTTCTTC. This gives the protein CASSVDGAGEQFF.

V and J are TRBV9 and TRBJ2-3, with D uncertain. Deletions cut 3 bases from V and 2 bases from J, with 7 bases between. Per the germline V gene, CDR1 is SGDLS and CDR2 is YYNGEE. The CDR3 runs 13 residues. CDR3 protein: CASSGMLTDTQYF. The CDR3 region has the DNA TGTGCCAGCAGCGGGATGCTCACAGATACGCAGTATTTT.

The chain is built from TRBV5-1 and TRBJ2-5; 8 bases fit TRBD2. The CDR3 contains 15 residues. The J segment lost 4 bases and the V segment lost 2 bases, leaving 7 bases of the junction unmatched. CDR1 SGHRS and CDR2 YFSETQ come from the germline V gene. As DNA, the CDR3 is TGCGCCAGCAGCTTTTCAGCGGGGGAGAGAGAGACCCAGTACTTC. Translating gives CASSFSAGERETQYF.

The J gene is TRBJ1-5, the V gene TRBV19; no clear D gene. Germline V gene lookup returns CDR1 LNHDA and CDR2 SQIVND (reference sequence). The CDR3 is 15 residues long. V lost 1 base and J lost 2, with 9 bases in between. In nucleotides, the CDR3 is TGTGCCAGTAGTATAGCGGGGTGGGGCAATCAGCCCCAGCATTTT. Residues: CASSIAGWGNQPQHF.

With regard to this clone: The same CDR3 can be traced to other DNA sequences in this sample. This chain links TRBV6-5 with TRBJ1-5; D remains unclear. V was cut by 0 bases and J by 2 bases, with 5 bases left in between. CDR3 length equals 14 residues. Germline V gives CDR1 MNHEY, CDR2 SVGAGI. CDR3 bases: TGTGCCAGCAGTTACTCGGCAGGCAATCAGCCCCAGCATTTT. Its translation: CASSYSAGNQPQHF.

The genes are TRBV4-2 and TRBJ1-2, with TRBD1 matching 8 bases. V gave up 1 base and J gave up 5 bases; unmatched junction bases: 9. Germline CDR1 is LGHNA and CDR2 is YNFKEQ. The length of the CDR3 is 16 residues. CDR3 region: CASSQVGQVGEYGYTF. CDR3 coding DNA: TGTGCCAGCAGCCAAGTGGGACAGGTAGGGGAGTATGGCTACACCTTC.

In DNA form, the CDR3 reads TGTGCCAGCAGCATGAACACTGAAGCTTTCTTT. Translating gives CASSMNTEAFF. The rearrangement joins TRBV27 to TRBJ1-1; no clear D gene. Germline V lookup: CDR1 MNHEY, CDR2 SMNVEV (reference sequence). The germline V and J ends were trimmed by 6 bases and 0 bases, with 2 bases remaining between them. The CDR3 is 11 residues long.

The chain carries TRBV11-3 and TRBJ2-2; 7 nucleotides line up with TRBD1. The J segment lost 7 bases and the V segment lost 4 bases, leaving 9 bases of the junction unmatched. The CDR3 runs 15 residues. Germline lookup yields CDR1 SGHNT and CDR2 YENEEA. The CDR3 is CASSSRGTENGELFF. The CDR3 bases are TGTGCCAGCAGCTCCCGTGGGACAGAGAACGGGGAGCTGTTTTTT.

This clone was detected only a few times. The V call is TRBV7-2, the J call TRBJ2-7, with TRBD2 matching over 10 bases. Germline CDR1 and CDR2: SGHTA and FQGNSA. CDR3 length: 15 residues. V gave up 4 bases and J gave up 5 bases; unmatched junction bases: 8. DNA of the CDR3: TGTGCCAGCAGCTCTGCTAGCGGGAGTGGCCACGAGCAGTACTTC. Translating it yields CASSSASGSGHEQYF.

The CDR3 here is CASSLGTRSNYGYTF. In nucleotides, the CDR3 is TGTGCCAGCAGCTTAGGGACCAGGTCTAACTATGGCTACACCTTC. V and J are TRBV7-9 and TRBJ1-2; no definite D call. Between the trimmed V and J ends, which lost 1 base and 0 bases, there was a span of 9 bases. Germline V gene data show CDR1 as SEHNR and CDR2 as FQNEAQ (reference sequence). There are 15 residues in the CDR3.

Only one count was recorded for this clone. The CDR3 nucleotides read TGCGCCAGCAGCCAAGTCCTTACCTACGAGCAGTACTTC. Protein: CASSQVLTYEQYF. The chain recombines TRBV4-3 with TRBJ2-7; D unclear. V was clipped by 1 base and J by 2 bases, with 6 bases between them. The germline V gene has CDR1 LGHNA and CDR2 YSLEER. The length of the CDR3 is 13 residues.

The chain has TRBV7-9 and TRBJ2-2; 10 bases map to TRBD2. The germline V gene has CDR1 SEHNR and CDR2 FQNEAQ (reference sequence). Germline trimming cut 5 bases from V and 0 bases from J; bases unmatched to any gene: 6. The CDR3 runs 17 residues. CDR3 sequence: CASSASSGGTNTGELFF. The CDR3 DNA reads TGTGCCAGCAGCGCGAGTAGCGGGGGGACGAACACCGGGGAGCTGTTTTTT.

The chain recombines TRBV14 with TRBJ2-7; D is perhaps TRBD2 (5 bases). Deletions cut 1 base from V and 3 bases from J, with 13 bases between. The CDR3 consists of 15 residues. The germline gives CDR1 SGHDN, CDR2 FVKESK. In DNA form, the CDR3 reads TGTGCCAGCAGCCAAGGTCTGGGTCGGGACTACGAGCAGTACTTC. Protein: CASSQGLGRDYEQYF.

This rearrangement joins TRBV19 to TRBJ1-4; 8 bases map to TRBD1. The trim removed 6 bases at V and 5 bases at J, leaving 2 bases unmatched. Germline CDR1 is LNHDA and CDR2 is SQIVND (reference sequence). CDR3 size: 13 residues. CDR3 DNA: TGTGCCAGTAGGACAGGGGAAAATGAAAAACTGTTTTTT. Its translation: CASRTGENEKLFF. Full variable domain (missing parts from reference TRBV19 and TRBJ1-4): DGGITQSPKYLFRKEGQNVTLSCEQNLNHDAMYWYRQDPGQGLRLIYYSQIVNDFQKGDIAEGYSVSREKKESFPLTVTSAQKNPTAFYLCASRTGENEKLFFGSGTQLSVL.

J is TRBJ1-5 and V is TRBV2; 11 positions agree with TRBD1. V lost 7 bases to trimming and J lost 4 bases; unmatched junction nucleotides: 12. The CDR3 spans 17 residues. The germline V gene encodes CDR1 SNHLY and CDR2 FYNNEI. For the CDR3, the DNA is TGTGCCAGCAATGGGAATCCCGGGACAGGGGGGAATCAGCCCCAGCATTTT. Protein sequence: CASNGNPGTGGNQPQHF.

V and J are TRBV6-4 and TRBJ1-5, with TRBD1 matching over 7 bases. There are 17 residues in the CDR3. With 2 bases clipped from V and 6 bases from J, the junction kept 13 bases outside the gene matches. Looked up from germline, CDR1 is MRHNA and CDR2 is SNTAGT. CDR3 protein: CASSDPFRTGLGQPQHF. The DNA for the CDR3 is TGTGCCAGCAGTGACCCCTTTAGGACAGGACTAGGTCAGCCCCAGCATTTT.

This chain connects TRBV28 to TRBJ2-5, with D possibly matching TRBD1 (6 bases). The CDR3 is made up of 14 amino acids. Germline V CDR1 and CDR2: MDHEN, SYDVKM. Deletions cut 4 bases from V and 2 bases from J, with 11 bases between. The CDR3 DNA reads TGTGCCAGCAGTTCTGACAGGAGTCAAGAGACCCAGTACTTC. Its protein is CASSSDRSQETQYF.

The J gene is TRBJ1-1, the V gene TRBV5-1; D call uncertain. CDR1 and CDR2 (germline): SGHRS, YFSETQ. Trimming stripped 4 bases from V and 0 bases from J, with 10 bases between. CDR3 length: 14 residues. CDR3 sequence (DNA): TGCGCCAGCAGCCGGGGAGGTCTGAACACTGAAGCTTTCTTT. Translated, it gives CASSRGGLNTEAFF.

The rearrangement uses TRBV9 and TRBJ2-7, with 8 bases identical to TRBD1. Trimming cost V 1 base and J 4 bases; bases outside gene matches: 10. The germline V gene encodes CDR1 SGDLS and CDR2 YYNGEE. The CDR3 has 16 residues. The CDR3 region has the DNA TGTGCCAGCAGCGTAAGTCCCCAGGGGGCGCGTTACGAGCAGTACTTC. It specifies CASSVSPQGARYEQYF. Full variable domain (remainder filled in from reference TRBV9 and TRBJ2-7): DSGVTQTPKHLITATGQRVTLRCSPRSGDLSVYWYQQSLDQGLQFLIQYYNGEERAKGNILERFSAQQFPDLHSELNLSSLELGDSALYFCASSVSPQGARYEQYFGPGTRLTVT.

The V gene is TRBV27, the J gene TRBJ2-1, with 7 bases that match TRBD2. The V gene's germline CDR1 is MNHEY and CDR2 SMNVEV (reference sequence). V was clipped by 4 bases and J by 5 bases; unmatched bases: 11. CDR3 length: 16 amino acids. The CDR3 is CASSSPWRGIHNEQFF. The CDR3, as DNA: TGTGCCAGCAGTTCGCCCTGGCGGGGGATACACAATGAGCAGTTCTTC.